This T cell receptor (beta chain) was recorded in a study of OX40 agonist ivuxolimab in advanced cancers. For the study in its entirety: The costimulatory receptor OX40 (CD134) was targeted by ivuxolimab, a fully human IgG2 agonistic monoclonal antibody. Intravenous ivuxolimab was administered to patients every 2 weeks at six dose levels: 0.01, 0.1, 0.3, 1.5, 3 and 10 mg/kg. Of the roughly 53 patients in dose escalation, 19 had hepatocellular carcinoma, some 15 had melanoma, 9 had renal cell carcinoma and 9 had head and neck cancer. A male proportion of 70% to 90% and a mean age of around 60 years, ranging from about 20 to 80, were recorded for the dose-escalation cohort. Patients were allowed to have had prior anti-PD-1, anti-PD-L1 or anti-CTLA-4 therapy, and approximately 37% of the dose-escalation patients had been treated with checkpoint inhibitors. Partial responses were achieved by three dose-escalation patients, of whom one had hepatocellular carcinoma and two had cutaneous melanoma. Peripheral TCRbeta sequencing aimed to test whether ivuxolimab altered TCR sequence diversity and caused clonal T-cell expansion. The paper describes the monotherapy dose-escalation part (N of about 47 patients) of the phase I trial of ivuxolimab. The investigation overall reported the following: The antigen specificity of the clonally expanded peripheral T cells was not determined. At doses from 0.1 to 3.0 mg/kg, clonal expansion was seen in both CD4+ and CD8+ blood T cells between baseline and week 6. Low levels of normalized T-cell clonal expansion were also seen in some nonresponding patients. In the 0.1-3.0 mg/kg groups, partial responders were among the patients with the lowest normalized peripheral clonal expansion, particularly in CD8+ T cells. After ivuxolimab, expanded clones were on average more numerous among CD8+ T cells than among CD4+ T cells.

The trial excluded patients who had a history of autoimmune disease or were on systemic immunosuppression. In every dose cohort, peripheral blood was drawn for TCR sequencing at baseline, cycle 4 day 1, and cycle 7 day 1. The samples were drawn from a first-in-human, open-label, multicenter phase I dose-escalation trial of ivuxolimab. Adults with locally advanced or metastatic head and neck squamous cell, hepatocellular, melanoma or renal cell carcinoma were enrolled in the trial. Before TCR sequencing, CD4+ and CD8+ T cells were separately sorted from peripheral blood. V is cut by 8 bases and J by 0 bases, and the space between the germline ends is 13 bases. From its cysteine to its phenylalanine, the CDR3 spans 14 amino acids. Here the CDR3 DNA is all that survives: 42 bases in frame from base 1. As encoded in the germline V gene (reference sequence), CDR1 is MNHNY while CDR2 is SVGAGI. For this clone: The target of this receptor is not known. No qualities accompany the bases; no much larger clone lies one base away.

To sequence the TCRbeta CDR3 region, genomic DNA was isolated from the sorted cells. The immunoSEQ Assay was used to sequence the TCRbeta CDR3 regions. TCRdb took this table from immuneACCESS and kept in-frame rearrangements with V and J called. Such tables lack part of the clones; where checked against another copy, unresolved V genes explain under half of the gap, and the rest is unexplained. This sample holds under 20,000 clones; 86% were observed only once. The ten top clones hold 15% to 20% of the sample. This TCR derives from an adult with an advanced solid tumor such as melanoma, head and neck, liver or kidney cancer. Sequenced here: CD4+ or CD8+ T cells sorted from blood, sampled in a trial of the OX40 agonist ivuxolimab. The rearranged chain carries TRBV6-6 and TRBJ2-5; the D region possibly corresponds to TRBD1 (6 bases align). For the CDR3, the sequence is CASHGQTYQETQYF. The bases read TGTGCCAGCCACGGACAGACGTACCAAGAGACCCAGTACTTC.